The 8 T cell receptor beta chains listed next were all sequenced from one sample in a study of shared clonotypes between healthy human individuals. Repertoires were generated with immunoSEQ multiplex PCR, while TCRdb's copy carries only in-frame clones and drops some. The sample lists fewer than 2.5 million clones, 80% to 95% occurring once. Sequencing input: naive CD4+ T cells from PBMCs. Subset: CD45RA+ positively selected. These TCRs come from a man between 18 and 29 years old in good health. Some clones in this sample may be carry-over from other donors' samples.

This clone has a single count. The chain uses TRBV4-1 and TRBJ2-2, with a possible D match to TRBD1 (7 bases). CDR3 length: 14 amino acids. The V gene lost 8 bases and the J gene lost 2 bases, with 12 bases spanning the gap. Germline V CDR1 and CDR2: MGHRA, YSYEKL. The CDR3 here is CASRQGLNTGELFF. In DNA form, the CDR3 reads TGCGCCAGCCGACAGGGACTCAACACCGGGGAGCTGTTTTTT.

Here the CDR3 reads CASSESLAGADTQYF. The CDR3 DNA follows: TGCGCCAGCAGTGAGTCACTAGCGGGAGCGGATACGCAGTATTTT. This chain joins TRBV10-1 and TRBJ2-3, with 11 bases lining up with TRBD2. The trim removed 0 bases at V and 6 bases at J, leaving 2 bases unmatched. This CDR3 region has 15 residues. The germline V gene encodes CDR1 WNHNN and CDR2 SYGVQD (reference sequence).

The chain recombines TRBV5-1 with TRBJ2-7, with D possibly matching TRBD2 (7 bases). This CDR3 is 15 amino acids long. Looked up from germline, CDR1 is SGHRS and CDR2 is YFSETQ. Trimming took off 2 bases at V and 0 bases at J, with 12 bases between the two ends. The CDR3: CASSFGGAGSYEQYF. The CDR3, as DNA: TGCGCCAGCAGCTTTGGGGGGGCTGGCTCCTACGAGCAGTACTTC.

Comments on this clone: The sample carries other DNA sequences with the same CDR3. The V gene is TRBV10-3, the J gene TRBJ1-1; D ambiguous. The CDR3 length is 13 residues. Looked up from germline, CDR1 is ENHRY and CDR2 is SYGVKD. The ends were cut back, 0 bases at V and 5 bases at J, with 7 bases in the middle. The CDR3 loop is CAISESPGTEAFF. The CDR3 coding sequence is TGTGCCATCAGTGAGTCCCCGGGGACTGAAGCTTTCTTT.

The V and J genes are TRBV7-2 and TRBJ2-7; D might be TRBD2 (7 bases). The CDR3 consists of 15 residues. Germline V lookup: CDR1 SGHTA, CDR2 FQGNSA. The germline V and J ends were trimmed by 0 bases and 0 bases, with 9 bases remaining between them. The CDR3, as DNA: TGTGCCAGCAGCTTAGCGGGGGGGGCCTCCTACGAGCAGTACTTC. Translation gives CASSLAGGASYEQYF.

The V gene is TRBV4-1, the J gene TRBJ2-1, with D unresolved. V was cut by 3 bases and J by 8 bases, with 14 bases left in between. The CDR3 spans 14 residues. Germline V gene data show CDR1 as MGHRA and CDR2 as YSYEKL. The CDR3 protein is CASSQAETRDEQFF. In nucleotides, the CDR3 is TGCGCCAGCAGCCAGGCAGAAACCCGCGATGAGCAGTTCTTC.

The chain uses TRBV5-1 and TRBJ2-5, with 8 bases matching TRBD1. V shed 4 bases, J shed 1 base, and the junction held 6 bases outside the gene matches. There are 15 residues in the CDR3. Germline CDR1 and CDR2: SGHRS and YFSETQ. CDR3 residues: CASSPNQGAQETQYF. The CDR3 bases are TGCGCCAGCAGCCCCAATCAGGGGGCCCAAGAGACCCAGTACTTC.

The rearrangement joins TRBV27 to TRBJ2-2; the match to TRBD2 covers 7 bases. Germline CDR1 is MNHEY and CDR2 is SMNVEV (reference sequence). This CDR3 spans 16 amino acids. V was pared by 5 bases and J by 3 bases, with 9 bases of the junction left unmatched. CDR3 residues: CASSRTSIADTGELFF. CDR3 bases: TGTGCCAGCAGTAGGACTAGTATCGCCGACACCGGGGAGCTGTTTTTT.